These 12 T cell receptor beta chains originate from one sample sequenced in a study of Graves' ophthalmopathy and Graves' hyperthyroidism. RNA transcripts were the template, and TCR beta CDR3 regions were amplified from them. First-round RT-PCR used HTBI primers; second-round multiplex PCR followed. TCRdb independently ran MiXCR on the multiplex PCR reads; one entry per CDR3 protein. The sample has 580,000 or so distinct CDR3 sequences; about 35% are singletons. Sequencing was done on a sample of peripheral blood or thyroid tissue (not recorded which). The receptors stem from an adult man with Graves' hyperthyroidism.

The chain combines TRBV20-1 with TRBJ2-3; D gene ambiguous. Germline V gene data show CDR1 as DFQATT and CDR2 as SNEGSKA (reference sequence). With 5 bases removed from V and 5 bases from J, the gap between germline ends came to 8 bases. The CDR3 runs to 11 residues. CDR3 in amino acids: CSAGFEDTQYF. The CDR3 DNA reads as TGCAGTGCTGGCTTCGAAGATACGCAGTATTTT.

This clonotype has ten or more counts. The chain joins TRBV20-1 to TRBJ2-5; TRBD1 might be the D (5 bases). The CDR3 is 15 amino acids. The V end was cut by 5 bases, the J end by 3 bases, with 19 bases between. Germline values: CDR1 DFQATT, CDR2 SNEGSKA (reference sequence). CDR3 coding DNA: TGCAGTGCTGGATGGACGGACAAATTTGAAGAGACCCAGTACTTC. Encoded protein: CSAGWTDKFEETQYF.

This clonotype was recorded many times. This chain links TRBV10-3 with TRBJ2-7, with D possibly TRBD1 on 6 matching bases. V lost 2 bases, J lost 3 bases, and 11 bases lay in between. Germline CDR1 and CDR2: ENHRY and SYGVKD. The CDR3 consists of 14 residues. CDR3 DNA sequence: TGTGCCATCAGTGAGGGACAGACGAACTACGAGCAGTACTTC. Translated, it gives CAISEGQTNYEQYF.

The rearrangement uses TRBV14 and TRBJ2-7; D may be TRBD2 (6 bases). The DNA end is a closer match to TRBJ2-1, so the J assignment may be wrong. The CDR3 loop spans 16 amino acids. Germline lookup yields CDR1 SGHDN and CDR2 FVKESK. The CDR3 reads CASSQVRTTIYNEQFF. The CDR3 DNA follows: TGTGCCAGCAGCCAAGTGCGGACTACCATCTACAATGAGCAGTTCTTC.

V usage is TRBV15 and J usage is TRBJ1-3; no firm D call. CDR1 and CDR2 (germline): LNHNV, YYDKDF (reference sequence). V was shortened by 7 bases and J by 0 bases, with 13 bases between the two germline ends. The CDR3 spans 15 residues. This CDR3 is CATKLGRLSGNTIYF. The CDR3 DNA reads TGTGCCACCAAATTGGGCAGACTCTCTGGAAACACCATATATTTT.

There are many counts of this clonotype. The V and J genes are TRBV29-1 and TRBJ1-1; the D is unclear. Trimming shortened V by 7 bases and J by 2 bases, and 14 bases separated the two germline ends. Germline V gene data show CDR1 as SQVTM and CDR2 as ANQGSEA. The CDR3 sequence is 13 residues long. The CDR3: CSGDSGFNTEAFF. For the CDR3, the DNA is TGCAGCGGTGATTCAGGCTTCAACACTGAAGCTTTCTTT.

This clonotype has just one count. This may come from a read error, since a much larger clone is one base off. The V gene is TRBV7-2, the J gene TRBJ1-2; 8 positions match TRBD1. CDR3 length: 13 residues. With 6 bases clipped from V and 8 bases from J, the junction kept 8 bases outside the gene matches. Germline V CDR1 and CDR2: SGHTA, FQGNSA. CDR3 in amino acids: CASRTDRGGGYTF. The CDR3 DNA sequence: TGTGCCAGCAGGACCGACAGGGGCGGGGGCTACACCTTC.

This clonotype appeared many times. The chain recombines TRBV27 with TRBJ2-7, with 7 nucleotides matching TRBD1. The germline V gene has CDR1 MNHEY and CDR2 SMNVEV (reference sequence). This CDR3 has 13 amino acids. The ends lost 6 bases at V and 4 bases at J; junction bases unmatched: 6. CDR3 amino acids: CASSLGRGYEQYF. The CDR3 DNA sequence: TGTGCCAGCAGCTTAGGCAGGGGGTACGAGCAGTACTTC.

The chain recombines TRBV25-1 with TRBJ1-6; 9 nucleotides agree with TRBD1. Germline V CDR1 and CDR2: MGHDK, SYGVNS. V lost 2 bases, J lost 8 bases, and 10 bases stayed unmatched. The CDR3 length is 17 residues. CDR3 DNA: TGTGCCAGCAGTGAAAGGTGGGGGACAGGGCCGGATTCACCCCTCCACTTT. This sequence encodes CASSERWGTGPDSPLHF.

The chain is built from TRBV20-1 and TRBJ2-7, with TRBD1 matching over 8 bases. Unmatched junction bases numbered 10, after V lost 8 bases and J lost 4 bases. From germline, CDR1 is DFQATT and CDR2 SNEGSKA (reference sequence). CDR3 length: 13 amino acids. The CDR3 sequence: CSTQGQGGYEQYF. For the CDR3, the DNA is TGCAGTACACAAGGACAGGGTGGTTACGAGCAGTACTTC.

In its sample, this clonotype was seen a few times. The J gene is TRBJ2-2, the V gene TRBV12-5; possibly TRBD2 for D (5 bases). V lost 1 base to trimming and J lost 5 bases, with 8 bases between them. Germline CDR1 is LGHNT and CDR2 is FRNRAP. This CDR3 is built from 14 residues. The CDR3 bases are TGTGCTAGTGGTTTGGATGGGAGTACCGGGGAGCTGTTTTTT. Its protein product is CASGLDGSTGELFF.

CDR3 in amino acids: CASSPTRGGNQPQHF. For the CDR3, the DNA is TGTGCCAGCAGCCCAACCCGGGGAGGCAATCAGCCCCAGCATTTT. V is TRBV10-3 and J is TRBJ1-5; D gene unclear. The CDR3 runs 15 residues. The V gene's germline CDR1 is ENHRY and CDR2 SYGVKD. Trimming took 10 bases from V and 2 from J, leaving 18 bases between them.